This TCR beta chain was sequenced during a study of beta chain features in type 1 diabetes. At the level of the study: Some 110 million sorted cells were examined across all samples. Notes on the study in general: Amplification by PCR could prefer shorter templates, with the same effect in patients and controls. Significant though moderate, a shortening of TCRB CDR3s appeared in all four CD4+ subsets of Type 1 diabetes patients. Type 1 diabetes patients had fewer VDJ junction insertions and more deletions.

The sample holds a few counts of this clone. No antigen is known for it. Germline assignment: CDR1 MNHEY and CDR2 SMNVEV (reference sequence). The V and J ends lost 0 bases and 4 bases respectively, with 10 bases between them. The CDR3 loop spans 14 amino acids. The investigators reverse transcribed all of the isolated RNA, so they sequenced expressed TCRB transcripts. Generated by immunoSEQ multiplex PCR, the TCRdb table keeps only in-frame clones and is missing some. In the table there are under 800,000 clones, about 14% of which are singletons. Sequencing input: naive CD4+ T cells from blood. The V and J genes are TRBV27 and TRBJ2-7; the D gene is possibly TRBD2 (6 bases). The TCR sequence derives from a man aged 18 to 35 in good health. The DNA of the CDR3 is TGTGCCAGCAGTTTATCTGGGACTCGATACGAGCAGTACTTC. The encoded protein is CASSLSGTRYEQYF.